This T cell receptor beta chain was sequenced during a study of cytomegalovirus exposure and HLA in healthy donors. Study findings and constraints: Some TCR beta chains (164 of them) were listed as cytomegalovirus-associated.

As for this clone: Its antigen is not known.

TCRdb's table, derived via immunoSEQ multiplex PCR, lists solely in-frame clones and lacks some. This sample has roughly 100,000 clones, with roughly nine tenths found just once. Germline V CDR1 and CDR2: SGHAT, FQNNGV. V lost 1 base, J lost 8 bases, and 5 bases stayed unmatched. This CDR3 is 14 amino acids long. The clonotype comes from a woman aged 18-30 years in good health and CMV-seropositive. What was sequenced was PBMCs. V usage is TRBV11-2 and J usage is TRBJ2-4, with 7 bases matching TRBD2. The CDR3 here is CASSLAGRADIQYF. CDR3 in DNA: TGTGCCAGCAGCTTAGCAGGGAGGGCGGACATTCAGTACTTC.